The 21 T cell receptor beta chains below all came from one sample that was sequenced in a study of post-analysis software for immune sequencing data. Regarding the study as a whole: The study found TRBV5-6, TRBV5-1 and TRBV20-1 among about 5 TRBV segments more frequent in patients than controls.

Tagging with unique molecular identifiers was a feature of the TCR beta cDNA libraries. TCRdb re-called the PCR reads with MiXCR, one entry per CDR3 protein. Found here are hundreds of thousands of distinct CDR3 sequences, 59% of them singletons; the top ten hold approximately 10%. Their antigens remain unidentified. The sequenced material came from blood. The receptors come from a girl aged 2-10 years with multiple sclerosis.

This sequence joins TRBV12-3 or TRBV12-4 and TRBJ2-1, with D maybe TRBD2 (5 bases). V was pared by 4 bases and J by 0 bases, with 13 bases between. The CDR3 covers 16 residues. As DNA, the CDR3 is TGTGCCAGCAGTTCGGATAGCGCTAGCTCCTACAATGAGCAGTTCTTC. This translates into CASSSDSASSYNEQFF.

The chain uses TRBV27 and TRBJ1-2, with D perhaps matching TRBD1 (6 bases). In germline, CDR1 is MNHEY, CDR2 SMNVEV (reference sequence). V was trimmed by 4 bases and J by 4 bases, leaving 22 bases between them. This CDR3 is 17 amino acids long. Written as DNA, the CDR3 is TGTGCCAGCAGTTCCTCCCCTTTTGGGGGGCCAGTCTATGGCTACACCTTC. Its translation is CASSSSPFGGPVYGYTF.

The rearrangement joins TRBV25-1 to TRBJ2-7, with D perhaps matching TRBD1 (6 bases). The germline V gene encodes CDR1 MGHDK and CDR2 SYGVNS. Between the trimmed V and J ends, which lost 10 bases and 3 bases, there was a span of 13 bases. The CDR3 loop spans 12 amino acids. In DNA, the CDR3 is TGTGCCACCTCGGGACAAGGCTACGAGCAGTACTTC. This gives the protein CATSGQGYEQYF.

V usage is TRBV5-6 and J usage is TRBJ2-1, with D perhaps given as TRBD1 or TRBD2 (5 bases each). V shed 6 bases and J shed 1 base, with 14 bases lying between them. This CDR3 contains 15 residues. Germline CDR1 and CDR2: SGHDT and YYEEEE. This CDR3 is CASNFKGRSYNEQFF. In DNA, the CDR3 is TGTGCCAGCAACTTTAAGGGACGGTCCTACAATGAGCAGTTCTTC.

The CDR3 coding sequence is TGCGCCAGCAGCTTGGCCGCTAGCGGGCCCAATGAGCAGTTCTTC. Its protein product is CASSLAASGPNEQFF. The chain has TRBV5-1 and TRBJ2-1; 8 bases agree with TRBD2. The trim removed 0 bases at V and 6 bases at J, leaving 5 bases unmatched. This CDR3 comprises 15 residues. Germline CDR1 reads SGHRS; CDR2 reads YFSETQ.

This chain links TRBV29-1 with TRBJ2-5, with TRBD2 matching 7 bases. The CDR3 length is 16 residues. Germline V gene lookup returns CDR1 SQVTM and CDR2 ANQGSEA. With V trimmed by 7 bases and J by 4 bases, 18 bases remained unmatched. The CDR3 DNA reads TGCAGCGCCCTCGGGGGGTGGGGCGGAGCGGGAGAGACCCAGTACTTC. It encodes CSALGGWGGAGETQYF.

The gene calls are TRBV5-1 and TRBJ2-3; TRBD1 agrees at 7 bases. V dropped 0 bases and J dropped 6; count of bases not matched to a gene: 4. This CDR3 is built from 14 residues. The germline V gene has CDR1 SGHRS and CDR2 YFSETQ. The CDR3 DNA is TGCGCCAGCAGCTTGGAACAGGGGATGGATACGCAGTATTTT. It yields the protein CASSLEQGMDTQYF. Full variable domain (missing parts from reference TRBV5-1 and TRBJ2-3): KAGVTQTPRYLIKTRGQQVTLSCSPISGHRSVSWYQQTPGQGLQFLFEYFSETQRNKGNFPGRFSGRQFSNSRSEMNVSTLELGDSALYLCASSLEQGMDTQYFGPGTRLTVL.

The chain couples TRBV29-1 to TRBJ1-1; D might be TRBD1 (5 bases). Germline V gene data show CDR1 as SQVTM and CDR2 as ANQGSEA. This CDR3 is 15 amino acids long. V lost 7 bases, J lost 1 base, and 19 bases lay in between. CDR3 nucleotides: TGCAGCGGCCGCAATGGGGGGGACCCGAACACTGAAGCTTTCTTT. As protein: CSGRNGGDPNTEAFF.

The chain couples TRBV10-2 to TRBJ1-1; D is perhaps TRBD1 (5 bases). The CDR3 extends over 14 amino acids. The germline CDR1 and CDR2 sequences are WSHSY and SAAADI. The ends were cut back, 3 bases at V and 5 bases at J, with 13 bases in the middle. This chain's CDR3 is CASSENQGRTEAFF. In DNA form, the CDR3 reads TGCGCCAGCAGTGAAAATCAGGGTCGGACTGAAGCTTTCTTT.

The chain combines TRBV11-2 with TRBJ2-7; 11 bases agree with TRBD2. With 8 bases clipped from V and 2 bases from J, the junction kept 8 bases outside the gene matches. Per the germline V gene, CDR1 is SGHAT and CDR2 is FQNNGV. This CDR3 region has 15 residues. CDR3 coding DNA: TGTGCCAGCCGACGCGGGACTAGCGGTGCCTACGAGCAGTACTTC. Protein sequence: CASRRGTSGAYEQYF.

This chain connects TRBV7-9 to TRBJ2-1, with 7 bases that match TRBD2. CDR1 SEHNR and CDR2 FQNEAQ come from the germline V gene (reference sequence). This CDR3 is 17 amino acids long. V shed 5 bases, J shed 3 bases, and the junction held 13 bases outside the gene matches. CDR3 residues: CASSPPIVRENYNEQFF. DNA of the CDR3: TGTGCCAGCAGCCCCCCCATCGTGCGGGAGAACTACAATGAGCAGTTCTTC.

This clonotype was counted only a few times. This CDR3 is CASSATWQGAGYTF. CDR3 DNA sequence: TGTGCCAGCAGTGCCACCTGGCAGGGAGCTGGCTACACCTTC. V gene TRBV6-4 combines with J gene TRBJ1-2, with D perhaps matching TRBD1 (5 bases). The CDR3 contains 14 residues. Germline assignment: CDR1 MRHNA and CDR2 SNTAGT. The germline V and J ends were trimmed by 4 bases and 7 bases, with 16 bases remaining between them.

The chain employs TRBV10-3 and TRBJ1-1; no firm D call. The ends were cut back, 5 bases at V and 5 bases at J, with 9 bases in the middle. This CDR3 is 12 amino acids long. The V gene's germline CDR1 is ENHRY and CDR2 SYGVKD. CDR3 coding DNA: TGTGCCATCAGTCCAGAAGCGACTGAAGCTTTCTTT. Its protein product is CAISPEATEAFF.

This clonotype was observed a handful of times. The chain couples TRBV7-2 to TRBJ1-2; unclear D gene. Trimming pared 0 bases from V and 5 bases from J, leaving 13 bases between. Germline CDR1 reads SGHTA; CDR2 reads FQGNSA. CDR3 length: 15 residues. The CDR3 DNA sequence: TGTGCCAGCAGCTTAGCTGGGGAAATAGGATATGGCTACACCTTC. As protein: CASSLAGEIGYGYTF.

The CDR3 loop is CATRGTSASSSYNEQFF. In DNA, the CDR3 is TGTGCCACCCGCGGGACATCTGCGAGTAGCTCCTACAATGAGCAGTTCTTC. The chain combines TRBV6-6 with TRBJ2-1; either TRBD1 or TRBD2 may supply D (6 bases each). There are 17 residues in the CDR3. From germline, CDR1 is MNHNY and CDR2 SVGAGI (reference sequence). The V and J ends lost 10 bases and 0 bases respectively, with 22 bases between them.

This chain joins TRBV29-1 and TRBJ2-5, with 9 bases fitting TRBD2. J gave up 4 bases and V 1 base, and 4 bases lay outside the gene matches. The CDR3 has 14 amino acids. The germline V gene has CDR1 SQVTM and CDR2 ANQGSEA. This CDR3 is CSVEGGGAGETQYF. In DNA, the CDR3 is TGCAGCGTTGAAGGCGGGGGGGCCGGAGAGACCCAGTACTTC.

This clonotype was observed a handful of times. CDR3 loop: CSAWGGLKEKLFF. As DNA, the CDR3 is TGCAGTGCCTGGGGAGGTTTAAAGGAAAAACTGTTTTTT. The chain uses TRBV20-1 and TRBJ1-4; D ambiguous. V gave up 6 bases and J gave up 8 bases, with 16 bases separating them. CDR1 DFQATT and CDR2 SNEGSKA come from the germline V gene (reference sequence). This CDR3 contains 13 residues.

There are a few counts of this clonotype. The rearrangement uses TRBV4-1 and TRBJ1-6; D remains ambiguous. Trimming stripped 0 bases from V and 10 bases from J, with 10 bases between. CDR3 length: 14 residues. Germline assignment: CDR1 MGHRA and CDR2 YSYEKL. CDR3 sequence: CASSQEESGSPLHF. CDR3 DNA: TGCGCCAGCAGCCAAGAGGAATCGGGGTCACCCCTCCACTTT.

This sequence joins TRBV4-3 and TRBJ2-3, with D hard to call. The length of the CDR3 is 16 residues. The germline V gene has CDR1 LGHNA and CDR2 YSLEER. Trimming stripped 1 base from V and 2 bases from J, with 13 bases between. CDR3 in amino acids: CASSQVGSGFTDTQYF. For the CDR3, the DNA is TGCGCCAGCAGCCAAGTAGGCAGTGGCTTCACAGATACGCAGTATTTT.

This chain uses TRBV6-6 with TRBJ1-3; D is unresolved. From germline, CDR1 is MNHNY and CDR2 SVGAGI (reference sequence). The CDR3 length is 12 residues. V was clipped by 7 bases and J by 3 bases, with 7 bases between them. In DNA, the CDR3 is TGTGCCAGCAAGGCAGGTGGAAACACCATATATTTT. It specifies CASKAGGNTIYF.

The V call is TRBV6-2 or TRBV6-3, the J call TRBJ2-3; TRBD2 matches 8 bases. The trim removed 0 bases at V and 10 bases at J, leaving 3 bases unmatched. The CDR3 contains 13 residues. Looked up from germline, CDR1 is MNHEY and CDR2 is SVGEGT. The chain's CDR3 is CASSYSGLAAQYF. CDR3 coding DNA: TGTGCCAGCAGTTACTCCGGACTAGCAGCGCAGTATTTT.